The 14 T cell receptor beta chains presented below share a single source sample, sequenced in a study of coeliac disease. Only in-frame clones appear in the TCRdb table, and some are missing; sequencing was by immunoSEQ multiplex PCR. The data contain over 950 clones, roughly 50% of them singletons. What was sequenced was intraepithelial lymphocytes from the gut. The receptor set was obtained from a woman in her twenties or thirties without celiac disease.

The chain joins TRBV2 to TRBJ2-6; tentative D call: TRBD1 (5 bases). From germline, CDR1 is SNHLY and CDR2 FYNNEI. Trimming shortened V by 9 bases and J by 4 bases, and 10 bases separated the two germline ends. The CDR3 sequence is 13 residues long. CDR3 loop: CARKGLGANVLTF. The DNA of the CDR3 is TGTGCCAGGAAGGGGCTCGGGGCCAACGTCCTGACTTTC.

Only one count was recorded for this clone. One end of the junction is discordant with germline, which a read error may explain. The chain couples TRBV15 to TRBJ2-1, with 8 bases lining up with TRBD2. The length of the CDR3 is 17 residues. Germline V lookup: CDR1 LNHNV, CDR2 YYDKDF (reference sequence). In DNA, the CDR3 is TGTACCACCAGCAGAGAGGGGGGACTAGTTACCATCAATGAGCAGTTCTTC. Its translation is CTTSREGGLVTINEQFF.

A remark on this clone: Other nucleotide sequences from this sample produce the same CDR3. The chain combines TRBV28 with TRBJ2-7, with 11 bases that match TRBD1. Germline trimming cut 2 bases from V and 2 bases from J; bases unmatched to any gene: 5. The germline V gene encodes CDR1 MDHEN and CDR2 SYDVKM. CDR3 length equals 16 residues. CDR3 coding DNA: TGTGCCAGCAGTTTAGGACCGGGACAGGGGGCCTACGAGCAGTACTTC. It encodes CASSLGPGQGAYEQYF.

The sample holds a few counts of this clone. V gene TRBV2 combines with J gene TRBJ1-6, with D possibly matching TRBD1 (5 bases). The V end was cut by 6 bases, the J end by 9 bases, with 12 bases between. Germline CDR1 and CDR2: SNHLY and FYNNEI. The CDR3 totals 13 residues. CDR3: CASSPLGGSPLHF. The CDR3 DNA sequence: TGTGCCAGCAGCCCTCTGGGGGGTTCACCCCTCCACTTT.

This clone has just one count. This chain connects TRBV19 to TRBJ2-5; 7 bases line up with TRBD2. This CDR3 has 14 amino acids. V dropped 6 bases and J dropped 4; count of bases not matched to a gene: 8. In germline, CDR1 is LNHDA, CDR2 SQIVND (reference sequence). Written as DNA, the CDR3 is TGTGCCAGTAGACCCGGGGGAGGGGCAGAGACCCAGTACTTC. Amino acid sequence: CASRPGGGAETQYF.

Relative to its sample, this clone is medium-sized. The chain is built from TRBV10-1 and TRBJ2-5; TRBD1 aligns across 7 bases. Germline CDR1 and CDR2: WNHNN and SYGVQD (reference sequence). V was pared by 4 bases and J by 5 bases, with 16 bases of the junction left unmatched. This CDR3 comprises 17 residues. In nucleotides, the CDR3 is TGCGCCAGCAGTGCCGGACAGGCCGGGACCTTGGGGGAGACCCAGTACTTC. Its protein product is CASSAGQAGTLGETQYF.

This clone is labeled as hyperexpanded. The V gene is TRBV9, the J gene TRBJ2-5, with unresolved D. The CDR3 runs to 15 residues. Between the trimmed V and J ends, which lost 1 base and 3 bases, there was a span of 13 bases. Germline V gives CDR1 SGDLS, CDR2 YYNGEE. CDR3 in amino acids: CASSVTGFGKETQYF. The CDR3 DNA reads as TGTGCCAGCAGCGTAACGGGTTTCGGAAAAGAGACCCAGTACTTC.

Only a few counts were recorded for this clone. CDR3 residues: CASSPRQKSYNEQFF. The CDR3 nucleotides read TGTGCCAGCAGTCCCCGACAGAAATCCTACAATGAGCAGTTCTTC. The rearrangement uses TRBV2 and TRBJ2-1; possible D gene TRBD1, 5 bases. Germline-derived CDR1 and CDR2 are SNHLY and FYNNEI. The CDR3 totals 15 residues. V lost 5 bases and J lost 1, with 12 bases in between.

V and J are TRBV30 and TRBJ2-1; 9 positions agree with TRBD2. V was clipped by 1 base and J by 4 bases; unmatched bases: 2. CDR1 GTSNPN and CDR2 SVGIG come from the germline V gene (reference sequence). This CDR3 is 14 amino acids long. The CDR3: CAWSATSGYNEQFF. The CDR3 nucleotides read TGTGCCTGGAGTGCGACTAGCGGTTACAATGAGCAGTTCTTC. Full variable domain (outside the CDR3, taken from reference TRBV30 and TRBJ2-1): SQTIHQWPATLVQPVGSPLSLECTVEGTSNPNLYWYRQAAGRGLQLLFYSVGIGQISSEVPQNLSASRPQDRQFILSSKKLLLSDSGFYLCAWSATSGYNEQFFGPGTRLTVL.

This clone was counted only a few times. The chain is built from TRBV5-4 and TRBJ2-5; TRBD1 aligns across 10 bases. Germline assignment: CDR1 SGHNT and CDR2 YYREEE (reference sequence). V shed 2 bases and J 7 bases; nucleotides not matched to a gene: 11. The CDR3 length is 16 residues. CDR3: CASSLRQGAVVGTQYF. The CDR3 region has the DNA TGTGCCAGCAGCTTACGACAGGGGGCTGTAGTCGGGACCCAGTACTTC.

The CDR3 loop reads CASTPYARSGANVLTF. In DNA, the CDR3 is TGTGCCAGCACCCCCTACGCCCGCTCTGGGGCCAACGTCCTGACTTTC. V and J are TRBV6-6 and TRBJ2-6; the D is unclear. The CDR3 spans 16 residues. Germline-derived CDR1 and CDR2 are MNHNY and SVGAGI (reference sequence). Trimming removed 7 bases at V and 0 bases at J, with 13 bases between.

In DNA form, the CDR3 reads TGCGCCAGCAGCTTTCGCGTCGGGAATTCACCCCTCCACTTT. As protein: CASSFRVGNSPLHF. The genes are TRBV5-1 and TRBJ1-6; no definite D call. Germline loops: CDR1 SGHRS, CDR2 YFSETQ. Trimming pared 2 bases from V and 7 bases from J, leaving 10 bases between. The CDR3 runs 14 residues.

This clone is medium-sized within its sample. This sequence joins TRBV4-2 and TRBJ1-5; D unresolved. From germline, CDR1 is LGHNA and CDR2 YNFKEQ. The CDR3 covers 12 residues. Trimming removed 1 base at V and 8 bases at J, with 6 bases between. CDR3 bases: TGTGCCAGCAGCCAAGCTCAGGAGCCCCAGCATTTT. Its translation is CASSQAQEPQHF.

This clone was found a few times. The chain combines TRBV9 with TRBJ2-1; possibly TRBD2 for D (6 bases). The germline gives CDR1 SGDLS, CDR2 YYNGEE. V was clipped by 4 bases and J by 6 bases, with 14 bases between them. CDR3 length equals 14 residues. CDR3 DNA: TGTGCCAGCAGCACCACTGGAGGGGTCAATGAGCAGTTCTTC. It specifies CASSTTGGVNEQFF.